This TCR beta chain emerged from a study of human thymus T cells. Regarding this clone: Its antigen is as yet unknown.

Study outcomes and limitations: Gene usage (both V and J) appeared biased in thymic and blood repertoires.

Here immunoSEQ multiplex PCR was the method, and the copy in TCRdb shows in-frame clones only, minus some. The sample shows roughly 130,000 clones, over 85% of them seen only once. Obtained as resections during corrective heart surgery, the thymus tissue was then studied. The germline V gene encodes CDR1 SNHLY and CDR2 FYNNEI. V shed 5 bases and J shed 5 bases, with 12 bases lying between them. The CDR3 is 13 amino acids. V usage is TRBV2 and J usage is TRBJ1-1; D not certain. This clonotype was sampled from a boy in the first two years of life with a congenital heart defect but otherwise immunologically healthy. The sequenced material came from thymus tissue. The CDR3 region is CASSTSAGTEAFF. The CDR3, as DNA: TGTGCCAGCAGTACCTCGGCAGGAACTGAAGCTTTCTTT.